Each of the 32 T cell receptor beta chains below was sequenced from the same sample in a study of shared clonotypes between healthy human individuals. The assay was immunoSEQ multiplex PCR, and TCRdb's table has in-frame clones only and misses some. The table records around 430,000 clones, around 75% of them present only once. The sequencing sample was made of PBMCs. The source of these receptors is a woman aged 40 to 50 in good health. Some clones in this sample may be carry-over from other donors' samples.

The V gene is TRBV15, the J gene TRBJ2-1, with TRBD2 identical over 7 bases. The CDR3 has 17 amino acids. V was clipped by 1 base and J by 0 bases; unmatched bases: 6. Per the germline V gene, CDR1 is LNHNV and CDR2 is YYDKDF (reference sequence). In DNA form, the CDR3 reads TGTGCCACCAGCAGAGTCCCGGGCGGGAGCTCCTACAATGAGCAGTTCTTC. It encodes CATSRVPGGSSYNEQFF.

Here the CDR3 reads CASRYRGREVYEQYF. The CDR3 region has the DNA TGTGCCAGCAGGTACAGGGGGCGCGAGGTCTACGAGCAGTACTTC. The rearrangement uses TRBV6-5 and TRBJ2-7, with TRBD1 matching 9 bases. The CDR3 has 15 residues. The ends lost 6 bases at V and 3 bases at J; junction bases unmatched: 9. Germline CDR1 and CDR2: MNHEY and SVGAGI.

As DNA, the CDR3 is TGTGCCAGCAGTTCGTCGACAGGGGCTTTTTACGAGCAGTACTTC. It translates to CASSSSTGAFYEQYF. The J gene is TRBJ2-7, the V gene TRBV7-2, with 8 nucleotides matching TRBD1. Trimming at V came to 6 bases and at J to 4 bases, leaving 11 bases not matched to a gene. The CDR3 spans 15 residues. Per the germline V gene, CDR1 is SGHTA and CDR2 is FQGNSA. The full variable domain, with the rest looked up from reference TRBV7-2 and TRBJ2-7, is GAGVSQSPSNKVTEKGKDVELRCDPISGHTALYWYRQSLGQGLEFLIYFQGNSAPDKSGLPSDRFSAERTGGSVSTLTIQRTQQEDSAVYLCASSSSTGAFYEQYFGPGTRLTVT.

The rearrangement joins TRBV18 to TRBJ2-7; D possibly matches TRBD1 or TRBD2 (5 bases each). The CDR3 sequence is 16 residues long. Trimming took off 3 bases at V and 0 bases at J, with 15 bases between the two ends. Germline V gives CDR1 KGHSH, CDR2 LQKENI. CDR3 residues: CASSPGPNMGSYEQYF. Here the CDR3 DNA reads TGTGCCAGCTCACCGGGACCCAACATGGGCTCCTACGAGCAGTACTTC.

The rearrangement links TRBV5-8 to TRBJ2-1, with D uncertain. The CDR3 is 15 amino acids. V shed 0 bases and J shed 2 bases, with 9 bases lying between them. CDR1 is SGHTS, CDR2 YDEGEE, per germline. Here the CDR3 reads CASSLGGRPYNEQFF. The CDR3 DNA reads TGTGCCAGCAGCTTGGGGGGTAGGCCCTACAATGAGCAGTTCTTC.

V is TRBV29-1 and J is TRBJ2-7, with D tentatively TRBD1 (6 bases). The CDR3 has 14 amino acids. V was clipped by 4 bases and J by 2 bases, with 15 bases between them. Looked up from germline, CDR1 is SQVTM and CDR2 is ANQGSEA. CDR3 nucleotide sequence: TGCAGCGTTGTTCGGGACACTATTACCTACGAGCAGTACTTC. Amino acid sequence: CSVVRDTITYEQYF.

This clone was found once. The chain uses TRBV6-5 and TRBJ2-7; the D gene is possibly TRBD1 (5 bases). Germline V CDR1 and CDR2: MNHEY, SVGAGI. V dropped 6 bases and J dropped 7 bases, with 16 bases sitting between them. The CDR3 has 13 residues. The CDR3 DNA sequence: TGTGCCAGCAGGGAACAGGTCCTCGGGGAGCAGTACTTC. Amino acids: CASREQVLGEQYF.

This rearrangement joins TRBV6-5 to TRBJ1-2; TRBD1 matches at 9 bases. V was pared by 5 bases and J by 6 bases, with 7 bases of the junction left unmatched. The CDR3 has 14 residues. Germline lookup yields CDR1 MNHEY and CDR2 SVGAGI. The CDR3: CASSTGTGMNGYTF. CDR3 coding DNA: TGTGCCAGCAGTACCGGGACAGGGATGAATGGCTACACCTTC.

The J gene is TRBJ2-5, the V gene TRBV30; D is perhaps TRBD1 or TRBD2 (5 bases each). The end of the DNA aligns better with TRBJ2-7, so the J call may be wrong. Looked up from germline, CDR1 is GTSNPN and CDR2 is SVGIG (reference sequence). The CDR3 spans 15 residues. The CDR3 nucleotides read TGTGCCTGGAAAAGTGAGGGGTTCGGAACCTACGAGCAGTACTTC. Protein: CAWKSEGFGTYEQYF.

This clone was detected once. This chain connects TRBV15 to TRBJ2-7, with 10 bases lining up with TRBD1. Germline lookup yields CDR1 LNHNV and CDR2 YYDKDF (reference sequence). V was clipped by 4 bases and J by 0 bases; unmatched bases: 3. CDR3 length: 15 residues. The CDR3 sequence is CATSKGQGSSYEQYF. Here the CDR3 DNA reads TGTGCCACCAGCAAGGGACAGGGGAGCTCCTACGAGCAGTACTTC.

This clone was seen more than once but under ten times. This specimen includes other DNA sequences encoding the same CDR3. V and J are TRBV28 and TRBJ2-1, with D perhaps TRBD2 (5 bases). CDR1 MDHEN and CDR2 SYDVKM come from the germline V gene. Trimming shortened V by 5 bases and J by 4 bases, and 9 bases separated the two germline ends. The length of the CDR3 is 13 residues. The CDR3 here is CASSLGLYNEQFF. The CDR3 region has the DNA TGTGCCAGCAGTCTAGGACTGTACAATGAGCAGTTCTTC.

In this sample, this clone turned up once. The chain recombines TRBV7-6 with TRBJ2-5; the match to TRBD2 covers 7 bases. The CDR3 sequence is 18 residues long. The germline gives CDR1 SGHVS, CDR2 FNYEAQ. Trimming took 1 base from V and 5 from J; bases not matched to a gene: 16. The CDR3 region has the DNA TGTGCCAGCAGCTTAGGACTTCTAGCGGCCAAGGCGATTGAGACCCAGTACTTC. It encodes CASSLGLLAAKAIETQYF.

This rearrangement joins TRBV10-3 to TRBJ2-7; D possibly corresponds to TRBD1 (6 bases). The length of the CDR3 is 14 residues. CDR1 is ENHRY, CDR2 SYGVKD, per germline. Trimming removed 10 bases at V and 3 bases at J, with 19 bases between. CDR3 sequence: CATVQGQGIYEQYF. The DNA of the CDR3 is TGTGCCACCGTGCAGGGGCAGGGCATCTACGAGCAGTACTTC.

This chain links TRBV5-4 with TRBJ2-1; 14 bases map to TRBD2. The CDR3 length is 16 residues. J lost 9 bases, V lost 3 bases, and 8 bases had no gene match. Germline V gene data show CDR1 as SGHNT and CDR2 as YYREEE (reference sequence). This CDR3 reads CASSSGGTSGSGEQFF. CDR3 nucleotide sequence: TGTGCCAGCAGCTCGGGGGGGACTAGCGGGAGCGGTGAGCAGTTCTTC.

The rearrangement uses TRBV27 and TRBJ2-2; possible D gene TRBD1, 6 bases. Trimming took 7 bases from V and 3 from J, leaving 24 bases between them. Germline CDR1 and CDR2: MNHEY and SMNVEV (reference sequence). The length of the CDR3 is 18 residues. The CDR3 nucleotides read TGTGCCAGCACCCTCTCGGGCAGGGGTGGAATCCACACCGGGGAGCTGTTTTTT. This gives the protein CASTLSGRGGIHTGELFF.

The chain uses TRBV2 and TRBJ2-3, with 7 bases aligning to TRBD2. The CDR3 sequence is 11 residues long. Germline V CDR1 and CDR2: SNHLY, FYNNEI. The junction had 2 bases not matched to a gene; V was cut back by 4 bases and J by 10 bases. The CDR3 region has the DNA TGTGCCAGCAGTGCTCGGGGGGCGCAGTATTTT. Translation: CASSARGAQYF.

This rearrangement joins TRBV7-2 to TRBJ2-5; 8 bases align to TRBD1. CDR1 and CDR2 (germline): SGHTA, FQGNSA. With 5 bases clipped from V and 4 bases from J, the junction kept 9 bases outside the gene matches. The CDR3 has 15 residues. This chain's CDR3 is CASSRRQGSGETQYF. The CDR3 DNA sequence: TGTGCCAGCAGCCGTAGACAGGGGAGCGGAGAGACCCAGTACTTC.

The V and J genes are TRBV2 and TRBJ1-5, with D maybe TRBD1 (5 bases). The germline CDR1 and CDR2 sequences are SNHLY and FYNNEI. There are 13 residues in the CDR3. V lost 7 bases to trimming and J lost 3 bases, with 10 bases between them. CDR3 bases: TGTGCCAGCATCGCAGGGTTCAATCAGCCCCAGCATTTT. It yields the protein CASIAGFNQPQHF.

Of note for this clone: The same CDR3 can be traced to other DNA sequences in this sample. The chain joins TRBV7-2 to TRBJ2-3, with a tentative D call TRBD2 (6 bases). Germline V gene data show CDR1 as SGHTA and CDR2 as FQGNSA. V was pared by 2 bases and J by 3 bases, with 9 bases between. The CDR3 totals 14 residues. For the CDR3, the DNA is TGTGCCAGCAGCTTATCTGCGGGGACAGATACGCAGTATTTT. Its protein is CASSLSAGTDTQYF.

The chain has TRBV11-1 and TRBJ2-1, with no clear D. V was cut by 4 bases and J by 1 base, with 14 bases left in between. From germline, CDR1 is SGHAT and CDR2 FQDESV (reference sequence). The CDR3 consists of 16 residues. The CDR3 spells CASSSNMAASYNEQFF. CDR3 sequence (DNA): TGTGCCAGCAGCTCAAACATGGCGGCTTCCTACAATGAGCAGTTCTTC.

This CDR3 is CASSLSLRDEQYF. The DNA for the CDR3 is TGTGCCAGCAGTTTATCCCTACGGGACGAGCAGTACTTC. This rearrangement joins TRBV27 to TRBJ2-7; D is uncertain. Trimming removed 0 bases at V and 5 bases at J, with 8 bases between. The CDR3 runs 13 residues. CDR1 and CDR2 from the germline V gene are MNHEY and SMNVEV (reference sequence).

In its sample, this clone was seen a few times. This chain uses TRBV5-1 with TRBJ1-1; D ambiguous. The CDR3 runs to 13 residues. The V end was cut by 4 bases, the J end by 6 bases, with 13 bases between. CDR1 and CDR2 (germline): SGHRS, YFSETQ. CDR3 protein: CASSPDPSAEAFF. CDR3 sequence (DNA): TGCGCCAGCAGCCCGGACCCCTCGGCTGAAGCTTTCTTT.

The rearrangement joins TRBV11-3 to TRBJ2-3, with 7 bases fitting TRBD2. There are 13 residues in the CDR3. Germline assignment: CDR1 SGHNT and CDR2 YENEEA. J gave up 6 bases and V 4 bases, and 4 bases lay outside the gene matches. The DNA of the CDR3 is TGTGCCAGCAGCTGGGGGGGTGGCGATACGCAGTATTTT. This codes for CASSWGGGDTQYF.

The CDR3 region is CASGRGLAGFLAGELFF. Written as DNA, the CDR3 is TGTGCCAGCGGTAGGGGACTAGCGGGATTTTTGGCCGGGGAGCTGTTTTTT. This sequence joins TRBV7-2 and TRBJ2-2, with 13 bases identical to TRBD2. Per the germline V gene, CDR1 is SGHTA and CDR2 is FQGNSA. There are 17 residues in the CDR3. V was clipped by 8 bases and J by 6 bases; unmatched bases: 12.

This clone is a singleton in its sample. This chain links TRBV5-8 with TRBJ1-2, with D perhaps matching TRBD1 (6 bases). The CDR3 runs to 14 residues. V gave up 4 bases and J gave up 7 bases, with 17 bases separating them. Germline V lookup: CDR1 SGHTS, CDR2 YDEGEE. The CDR3 sequence is CASSGGRGVFGYTF. The CDR3 DNA sequence: TGTGCCAGCAGCGGGGGCCGGGGGGTATTTGGCTACACCTTC.

The rearrangement uses TRBV27 and TRBJ2-7; 10 bases fit TRBD1. Germline V gives CDR1 MNHEY, CDR2 SMNVEV (reference sequence). This CDR3 region has 15 residues. Trimming cost V 5 bases and J 2 bases; bases outside gene matches: 6. The CDR3 is CASSPDRGPAYEQYF. In nucleotides, the CDR3 is TGTGCCAGCAGTCCTGACAGGGGGCCCGCCTACGAGCAGTACTTC.

The chain joins TRBV10-3 to TRBJ2-1; 10 positions match TRBD2. The CDR3 has 18 residues. Germline lookup yields CDR1 ENHRY and CDR2 SYGVKD. With V trimmed by 3 bases and J by 12 bases, 20 bases remained unmatched. This CDR3 is CAISDGLAGAPGVWWQFF. For the CDR3, the DNA is TGTGCCATCAGTGATGGGCTAGCGGGAGCTCCGGGAGTGTGGTGGCAGTTCTTC.

Details on this clone: The same CDR3 also results from other DNA sequences found in this sample. The chain combines TRBV5-1 with TRBJ2-1, with 11 bases that match TRBD2. Germline V gives CDR1 SGHRS, CDR2 YFSETQ. The CDR3 contains 14 residues. J lost 6 bases, V lost 4 bases, and 3 bases had no gene match. DNA for the CDR3: TGCGCCAGCAGCACCGGGACTAGCGGCAATGAGCAGTTCTTC. Translated: CASSTGTSGNEQFF. The entire variable domain, with the rest obtained from reference TRBV5-1 and TRBJ2-1, is as follows: KAGVTQTPRYLIKTRGQQVTLSCSPISGHRSVSWYQQTPGQGLQFLFEYFSETQRNKGNFPGRFSGRQFSNSRSEMNVSTLELGDSALYLCASSTGTSGNEQFFGPGTRLTVL.

In this sample, this clone turned up once. Other nucleotide sequences from this sample produce the same CDR3. The chain has TRBV27 and TRBJ2-5; 9 bases agree with TRBD1. Germline loops: CDR1 MNHEY, CDR2 SMNVEV (reference sequence). The V and J ends lost 5 bases and 5 bases, in that order; junction bases with no gene match: 3. The CDR3 is made up of 13 amino acids. This CDR3 reads CASSTGGRETQYF. In nucleotides, the CDR3 is TGTGCCAGCAGTACAGGGGGCCGGGAGACCCAGTACTTC.

Here the CDR3 DNA reads TGCGCCAGCAGCCCAGGACTAGCGGGGATGAGGGCAGATACGCAGTATTTT. Protein: CASSPGLAGMRADTQYF. The rearrangement joins TRBV5-1 to TRBJ2-3; TRBD2 matches 12 bases. The CDR3 has 17 residues. V shed 4 bases, J shed 4 bases, and the junction held 10 bases outside the gene matches. Germline V lookup: CDR1 SGHRS, CDR2 YFSETQ.

This clone was recorded a few times. The chain uses TRBV19 and TRBJ1-1; D gene unclear. The germline gives CDR1 LNHDA, CDR2 SQIVND (reference sequence). The CDR3 has 13 amino acids. V was clipped by 1 base and J by 6 bases, with 9 bases between them. CDR3 sequence: CASSIAGVPEAFF. In DNA, the CDR3 is TGTGCCAGTAGTATAGCCGGGGTGCCTGAAGCTTTCTTT.

About this clone: This CDR3 is also generated by other DNA sequences in the sample. This chain uses TRBV30 with TRBJ2-2, with a weak D call TRBD2 (5 bases). CDR3 size: 11 residues. The V and J ends lost 5 bases and 7 bases respectively, with 8 bases between them. In germline, CDR1 is GTSNPN, CDR2 SVGIG (reference sequence). Here the CDR3 reads CAWRGSGELFF. CDR3 nucleotide sequence: TGTGCCTGGCGGGGTAGCGGGGAGCTGTTTTTT. Full variable domain (rest looked up from reference TRBV30 and TRBJ2-2): SQTIHQWPATLVQPVGSPLSLECTVEGTSNPNLYWYRQAAGRGLQLLFYSVGIGQISSEVPQNLSASRPQDRQFILSSKKLLLSDSGFYLCAWRGSGELFFGEGSRLTVL.